This entry describes one TCR beta chain. The antigen remains unidentified. Primers: 60 Vbeta forward and 13 Jbeta reverse. TCRdb's copy holds only in-frame clones and misses some; the assay was immunoSEQ multiplex PCR. The profile covers some 200,000 clones, with roughly 80% appearing a single time and roughly 2.8% taken by the ten largest. The sample comes from a study of cytomegalovirus exposure and HLA in healthy donors. Study results and caveats: The authors reported that TCR beta sequences could predict HLA-A and HLA-B alleles. These predictions were accurate for most subjects in the first cohort. What a later analysis showed was that several of the most significant clusters appeared linked to common viral pathogens. Across donors, presence/absence analyses took sequencing depth to be roughly uniform. Three chains linked to CMV were shown in vitro to be specific for CMV antigens.

The receptor's source is a woman aged 45-65 years in good health and CMV-seropositive. Sequenced: PBMCs.

The CDR3 reads CASSEVLSREQYF. For the CDR3, the DNA is TGTGCCAGCAGTGAAGTCCTTTCTCGGGAGCAGTACTTC. This chain uses TRBV25-1 with TRBJ2-7; D not certain. The V gene lost 2 bases and the J gene lost 7 bases, with 12 bases spanning the gap. The CDR3 runs 13 residues. Germline CDR1 MGHDK, CDR2 SYGVNS.